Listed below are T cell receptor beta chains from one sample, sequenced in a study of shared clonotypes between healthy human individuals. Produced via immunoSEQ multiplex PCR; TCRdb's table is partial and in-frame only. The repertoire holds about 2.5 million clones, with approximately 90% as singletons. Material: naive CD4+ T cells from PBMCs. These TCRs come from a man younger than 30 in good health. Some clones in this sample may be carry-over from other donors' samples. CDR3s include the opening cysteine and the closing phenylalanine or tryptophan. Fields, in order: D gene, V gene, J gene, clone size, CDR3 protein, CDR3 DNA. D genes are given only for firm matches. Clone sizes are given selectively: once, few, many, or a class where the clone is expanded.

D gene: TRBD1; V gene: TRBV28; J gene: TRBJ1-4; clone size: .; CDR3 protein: CASSFVSGQVNEKLFF; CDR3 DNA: TGTGCCAGCAGCTTTGTTTCAGGACAGGTTAATGAAAAACTGTTTTTT
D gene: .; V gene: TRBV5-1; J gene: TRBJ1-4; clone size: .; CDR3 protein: CASSTTDAGEKLFF; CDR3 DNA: TGCGCCAGCAGCACAACGGACGCAGGAGAAAAACTGTTTTTT
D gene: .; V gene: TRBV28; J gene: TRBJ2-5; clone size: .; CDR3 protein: CASSSWVDAQETQYF; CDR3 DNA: TGTGCCAGCAGTTCCTGGGTCGATGCACAAGAGACCCAGTACTTC
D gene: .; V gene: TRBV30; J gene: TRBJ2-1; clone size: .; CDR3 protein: CAWTTNSYNEQFF; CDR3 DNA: TGTGCCTGGACCACGAACTCTTACAATGAGCAGTTCTTC
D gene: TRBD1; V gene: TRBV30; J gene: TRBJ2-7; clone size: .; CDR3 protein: CARGQGAEQYF; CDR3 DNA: TGTGCCCGGGGACAGGGGGCCGAGCAGTACTTC
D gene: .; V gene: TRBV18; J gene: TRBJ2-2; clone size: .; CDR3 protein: CASSPRPSNTGELFF; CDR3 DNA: TGTGCCAGCTCACCACGGCCAAGCAACACCGGGGAGCTGTTTTTT
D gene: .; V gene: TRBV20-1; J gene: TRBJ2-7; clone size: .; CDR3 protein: CSAIGLAGQYF; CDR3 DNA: TGCAGTGCTATCGGGCTAGCTGGGCAGTACTTC
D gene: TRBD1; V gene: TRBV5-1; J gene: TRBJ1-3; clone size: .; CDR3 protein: CASSGTTGDLSGNTIYF; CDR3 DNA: TGCGCCAGCAGCGGGACTACAGGGGACCTCTCTGGAAACACCATATATTTT
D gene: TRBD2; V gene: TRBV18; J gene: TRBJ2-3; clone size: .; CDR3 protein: CASSPRETSDTQYF; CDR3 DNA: TGTGCCAGCTCACCGCGGGAGACCAGCGATACGCAGTATTTT
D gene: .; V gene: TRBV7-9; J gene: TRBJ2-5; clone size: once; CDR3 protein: CASSLDLQRETQYF; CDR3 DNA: TGTGCCAGCAGCTTAGATCTGCAGCGGGAGACCCAGTACTTC
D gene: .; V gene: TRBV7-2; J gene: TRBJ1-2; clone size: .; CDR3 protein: CASSLDGNYGYTF; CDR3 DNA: TGTGCCAGCAGCTTAGACGGTAACTATGGCTACACCTTC
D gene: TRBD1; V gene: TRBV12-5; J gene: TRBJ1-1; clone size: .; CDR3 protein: CASGPHRDRGMGDAEAFF; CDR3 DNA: TGTGCTAGTGGCCCCCATCGGGACAGAGGGATGGGGGATGCTGAAGCTTTCTTT
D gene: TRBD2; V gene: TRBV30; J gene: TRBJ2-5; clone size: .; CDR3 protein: CAWRRGLAGGGETQYF; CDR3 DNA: TGTGCCTGGAGGAGAGGACTAGCGGGAGGGGGAGAGACCCAGTACTTC
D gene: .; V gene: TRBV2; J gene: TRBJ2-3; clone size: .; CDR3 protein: CASSERAHTQYF; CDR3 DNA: TGTGCCAGCAGTGAAAGGGCCCATACGCAGTATTTT
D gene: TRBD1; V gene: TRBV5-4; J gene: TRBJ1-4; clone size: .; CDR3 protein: CASSLTGVGEKLFF; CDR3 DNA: TGTGCCAGCAGCTTGACAGGGGTGGGTGAAAAACTGTTTTTT
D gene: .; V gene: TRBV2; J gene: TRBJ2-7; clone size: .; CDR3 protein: CASSEAAEAGQYF; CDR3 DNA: TGTGCCAGCAGTGAAGCGGCGGAGGCCGGGCAGTACTTC
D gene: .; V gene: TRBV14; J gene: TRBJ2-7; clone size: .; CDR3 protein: CASSRPGVRYEQYF; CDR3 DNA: TGTGCCAGCAGCCGCCCCGGGGTCAGGTACGAGCAGTACTTC
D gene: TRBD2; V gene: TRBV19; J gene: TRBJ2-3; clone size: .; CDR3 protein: CASTRGGATDTQYF; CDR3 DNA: TGTGCCAGTACCCGGGGGGGGGCCACAGATACGCAGTATTTT
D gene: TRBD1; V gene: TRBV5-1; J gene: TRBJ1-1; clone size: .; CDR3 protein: CASSLQLTGVSTEAFF; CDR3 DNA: TGCGCCAGCAGCTTACAACTGACAGGGGTTAGCACTGAAGCTTTCTTT
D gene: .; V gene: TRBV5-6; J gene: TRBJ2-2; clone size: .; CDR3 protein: CASSLWGNLFAGELFF; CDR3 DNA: TGTGCCAGCAGCTTGTGGGGAAACTTATTCGCCGGGGAGCTGTTTTTT
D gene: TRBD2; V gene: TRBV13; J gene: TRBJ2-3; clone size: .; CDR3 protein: CASSYLAGGPSVTDTQYF; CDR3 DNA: TGTGCCAGCAGCTACCTAGCGGGAGGGCCCTCAGTTACAGATACGCAGTATTTT
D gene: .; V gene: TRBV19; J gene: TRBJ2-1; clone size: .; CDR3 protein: CASRQHPDNEQFF; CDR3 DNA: TGTGCCAGTAGGCAGCACCCGGACAATGAGCAGTTCTTC
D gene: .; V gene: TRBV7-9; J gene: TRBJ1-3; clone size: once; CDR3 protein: CASSLFGSSGNTIYF; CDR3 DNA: TGTGCCAGCAGCCTCTTTGGCTCCTCTGGAAACACCATATATTTT
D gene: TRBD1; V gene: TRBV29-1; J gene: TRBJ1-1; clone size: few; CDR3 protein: CSESGQGTEAFF; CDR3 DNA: TGCAGCGAGAGCGGACAGGGCACTGAAGCTTTCTTT
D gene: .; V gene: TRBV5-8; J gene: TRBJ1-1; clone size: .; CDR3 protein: CASSPRVRVNTEAFF; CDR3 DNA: TGTGCCAGCAGCCCCCGGGTGAGGGTGAACACTGAAGCTTTCTTT
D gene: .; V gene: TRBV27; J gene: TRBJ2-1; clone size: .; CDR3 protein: CASSLGAFDNEQFF; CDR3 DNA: TGTGCCAGCAGTTTAGGGGCGTTCGACAATGAGCAGTTCTTC
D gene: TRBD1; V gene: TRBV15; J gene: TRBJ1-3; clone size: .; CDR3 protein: CATSRGHGQASRSGNTIYF; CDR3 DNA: TGTGCCACCAGCAGAGGGCATGGACAGGCTTCTCGCTCTGGAAACACCATATATTTT
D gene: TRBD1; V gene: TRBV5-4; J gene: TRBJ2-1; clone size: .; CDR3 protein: CASSAPGQTVLGQFF; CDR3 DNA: TGTGCCAGCAGCGCCCCGGGACAGACTGTTCTTGGGCAGTTCTTC
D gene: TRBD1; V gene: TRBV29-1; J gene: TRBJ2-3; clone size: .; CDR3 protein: CSGGQPPGTQYF; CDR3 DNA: TGCAGTGGGGGACAGCCTCCTGGTACGCAGTATTTT
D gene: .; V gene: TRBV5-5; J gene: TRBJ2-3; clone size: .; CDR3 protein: CASSFGLLSDTQYF; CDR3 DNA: TGTGCCAGCAGCTTCGGACTACTCTCAGATACGCAGTATTTT
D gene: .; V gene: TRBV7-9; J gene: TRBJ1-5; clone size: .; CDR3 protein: CASSLAETRQPQHF; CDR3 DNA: TGTGCCAGCAGCTTAGCCGAGACCAGACAGCCCCAGCATTTT
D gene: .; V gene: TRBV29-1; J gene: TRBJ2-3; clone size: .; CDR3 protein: CSGRPVLSTDTQYF; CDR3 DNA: TGCAGCGGCCGACCGGTGCTATCCACAGATACGCAGTATTTT
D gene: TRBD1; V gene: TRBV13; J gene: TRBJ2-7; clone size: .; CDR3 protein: CASSFRDRGFVGEQYF; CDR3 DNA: TGTGCCAGCAGCTTCCGGGACAGGGGGTTTGTTGGCGAGCAGTACTTC
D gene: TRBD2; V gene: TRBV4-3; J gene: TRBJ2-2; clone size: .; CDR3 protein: CASSQETSGEQGTGELFF; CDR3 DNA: TGCGCCAGCAGCCAGGAGACTAGCGGGGAACAGGGGACCGGGGAGCTGTTTTTT
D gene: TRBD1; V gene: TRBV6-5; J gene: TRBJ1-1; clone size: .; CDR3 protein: CASSRHRGEAFF; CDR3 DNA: TGTGCCAGCAGCCGGCACAGGGGTGAAGCTTTCTTT
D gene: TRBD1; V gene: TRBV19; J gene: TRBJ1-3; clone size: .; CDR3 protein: CATDRDPGNTIYF; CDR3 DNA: TGTGCCACCGACAGGGATCCTGGAAACACCATATATTTT
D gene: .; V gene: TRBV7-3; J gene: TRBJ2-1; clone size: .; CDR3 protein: CASSLDGRSEQFF; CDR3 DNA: TGTGCCAGCAGCTTAGATGGGCGGAGCGAGCAGTTCTTC
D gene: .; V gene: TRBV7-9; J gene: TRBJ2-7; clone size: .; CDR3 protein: CASSLGGGYSYEQYF; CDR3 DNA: TGTGCCAGCAGCTTAGGTGGCGGGTATTCCTACGAGCAGTACTTC
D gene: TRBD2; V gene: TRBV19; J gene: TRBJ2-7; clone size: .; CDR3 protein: CASSIFGGATNYEQYF; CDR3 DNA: TGTGCCAGTAGTATTTTCGGGGGGGCAACGAACTACGAGCAGTACTTC